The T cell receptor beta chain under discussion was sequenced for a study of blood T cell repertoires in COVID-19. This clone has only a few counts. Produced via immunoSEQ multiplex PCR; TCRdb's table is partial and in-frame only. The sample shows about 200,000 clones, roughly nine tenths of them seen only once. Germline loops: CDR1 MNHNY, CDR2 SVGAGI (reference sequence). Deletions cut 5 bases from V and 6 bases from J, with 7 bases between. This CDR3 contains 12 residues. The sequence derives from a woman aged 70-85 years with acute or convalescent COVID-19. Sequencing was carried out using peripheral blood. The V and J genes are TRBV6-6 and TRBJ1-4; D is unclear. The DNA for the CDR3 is TGTGCCAGCAGTAAGCCGGATGAAAAACTGTTTTTT. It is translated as CASSKPDEKLFF.